Following are 27 T cell receptor beta chains from one sample sequenced in a study of early T cells in non-severe SARS-CoV-2 infection. TCRdb re-derived calls from the 5' RACE reads in MiXCR, one entry per CDR3 protein. The table shows 90,000 to 130,000 distinct CDR3 sequences, with roughly 13% occurring only once. Source: whole blood, taken at baseline. The receptors come from an adult who was a healthcare worker with PCR-confirmed SARS-CoV-2 infection or an uninfected control (not recorded which).

This clonotype was recorded a few times. V gene TRBV5-1 combines with J gene TRBJ1-1, with a tentative D call TRBD1 (6 bases). Trimming stripped 0 bases from V and 0 bases from J, with 9 bases between. The germline V gene encodes CDR1 SGHRS and CDR2 YFSETQ. The CDR3 runs to 15 residues. The CDR3: CASSLAAGVNTEAFF. CDR3 nucleotide sequence: TGCGCCAGCAGCTTGGCGGCAGGGGTGAACACTGAAGCTTTCTTT.

This clonotype was picked up many times. The chain uses TRBV19 and TRBJ1-5, with D hard to call. The ends were cut back, 5 bases at V and 2 bases at J, with 10 bases in the middle. The CDR3 totals 14 residues. Per germline, CDR1 LNHDA and CDR2 SQIVND (reference sequence). The CDR3 DNA follows: TGTGCCAGTAGTGTTGTCATAGGCAATCAGCCCCAGCATTTT. This codes for CASSVVIGNQPQHF.

In its sample, this clonotype was seen a few times. This rearrangement joins TRBV20-1 to TRBJ2-2, with D hard to call. The germline gives CDR1 DFQATT, CDR2 SNEGSKA (reference sequence). The CDR3 extends over 14 amino acids. V was clipped by 2 bases and J by 4 bases, with 11 bases between them. The CDR3 region is CSARPFTGTGELFF. The DNA for the CDR3 is TGCAGTGCTAGACCGTTTACGGGCACCGGGGAGCTGTTTTTT.

This clonotype was seen a handful of times. V is TRBV21-1 and J is TRBJ2-1; no check of the table's D call, TRBD1, against the DNA was made. TRBV21-1 is tagged as a pseudogene. This CDR3 contains 19 residues. CDR3 protein: CASSSQRGRIMICYNEQFF. CDR3 bases: TGTGCCAGCAGCAGTCAAAGGGGCCGAATAATGATCTGCTACAATGAGCAGTTCTTC.

This clonotype showed up many times. The chain uses TRBV4-2 and TRBJ1-5; D gene ambiguous. V lost 2 bases to trimming and J lost 7 bases, with 15 bases between them. CDR1 and CDR2 (germline): LGHNA, YNFKEQ. The CDR3 has 15 residues. The CDR3 loop reads CASSQNPQRQQPQHF. Here the CDR3 DNA reads TGTGCCAGCAGCCAAAACCCACAAAGACAACAGCCCCAGCATTTT.

The chain couples TRBV5-1 to TRBJ1-1, with D possibly matching TRBD1 (5 bases). Per the germline V gene, CDR1 is SGHRS and CDR2 is YFSETQ. This CDR3 contains 15 residues. V shed 5 bases and J shed 3 bases, with 17 bases lying between them. The CDR3 reads CASRVTRDVYTEAFF. The CDR3 nucleotides are TGCGCCAGCAGGGTCACACGGGACGTGTACACTGAAGCTTTCTTT. Full variable domain (remainder filled in from reference TRBV5-1 and TRBJ1-1): KAGVTQTPRYLIKTRGQQVTLSCSPISGHRSVSWYQQTPGQGLQFLFEYFSETQRNKGNFPGRFSGRQFSNSRSEMNVSTLELGDSALYLCASRVTRDVYTEAFFGQGTRLTVV.

This chain links TRBV29-1 with TRBJ1-2, with D maybe TRBD1 (5 bases). Germline assignment: CDR1 SQVTM and CDR2 ANQGSEA. The V end was cut by 8 bases, the J end by 2 bases, with 9 bases between. The CDR3 has 11 residues. CDR3: CSSTENYGYTF. In nucleotides, the CDR3 is TGCAGCTCGACAGAGAACTATGGCTACACCTTC.

The chain joins TRBV29-1 to TRBJ1-2; tentatively, D is TRBD1 (5 bases). V was trimmed by 7 bases and J by 4 bases, leaving 13 bases between them. The CDR3 totals 12 residues. Germline V gene lookup returns CDR1 SQVTM and CDR2 ANQGSEA. CDR3 sequence (DNA): TGCAGCGCCCCAAGGGGTGGCTATGGCTACACCTTC. It specifies CSAPRGGYGYTF.

V usage is TRBV7-9 and J usage is TRBJ2-1, with D perhaps TRBD1 or TRBD2 (5 bases each). The V end lost 0 bases, the J end lost 7 bases, and 13 bases lay between the germline ends. This CDR3 has 15 amino acids. CDR1 SEHNR and CDR2 FQNEAQ come from the germline V gene (reference sequence). The DNA for the CDR3 is TGTGCCAGCAGCTTAGCGGGGGAGTGGAAAAATGAGCAGTTCTTC. As protein: CASSLAGEWKNEQFF.

This clonotype was seen many times. J is TRBJ2-1 and V is TRBV9, with TRBD1 matching over 8 bases. The CDR3 has 16 residues. Per the germline V gene, CDR1 is SGDLS and CDR2 is YYNGEE. The J segment lost 6 bases and the V segment lost 3 bases, leaving 11 bases of the junction unmatched. The CDR3 region is CASSGRARQGANEQFF. Written as DNA, the CDR3 is TGTGCCAGCAGCGGTCGGGCGAGGCAGGGGGCCAATGAGCAGTTCTTC.

The chain combines TRBV20-1 with TRBJ1-1; D is unresolved. With 1 base removed from V and 5 bases from J, the gap between germline ends came to 11 bases. Germline loops: CDR1 DFQATT, CDR2 SNEGSKA (reference sequence). The CDR3 length is 13 residues. The CDR3: CSARGGVRTEAFF. CDR3 bases: TGCAGTGCTAGAGGCGGGGTAAGGACTGAAGCTTTCTTT.

The V gene is TRBV6-5, the J gene TRBJ2-1; 11 nucleotides line up with TRBD2. Trimming removed 5 bases from V and 0 bases from J; junction bases left unmatched: 6. Germline V gene lookup returns CDR1 MNHEY and CDR2 SVGAGI. CDR3 length: 17 amino acids. Here the CDR3 DNA reads TGTGCCAGCAGTGGACTAGCGGGTCTAAGCTCCTACAATGAGCAGTTCTTC. This encodes CASSGLAGLSSYNEQFF.

This clonotype was counted between two and nine times. The V and J genes are TRBV7-8 and TRBJ1-5, with D perhaps TRBD1 (5 bases). The CDR3 length is 14 residues. Germline CDR1 and CDR2: SGHVS and FQNEAQ. Trimming pared 1 base from V and 3 bases from J, leaving 7 bases between. CDR3 in amino acids: CASSLGRVNQPQHF. The DNA for the CDR3 is TGTGCCAGCAGCTTAGGCAGGGTCAATCAGCCCCAGCATTTT.

This clonotype has ten or more counts. The rearrangement uses TRBV18 and TRBJ1-5, with 9 nucleotides matching TRBD1. Germline trimming cut 2 bases from V and 7 bases from J; bases unmatched to any gene: 9. The CDR3 extends over 16 amino acids. Per the germline V gene, CDR1 is KGHSH and CDR2 is LQKENI. As DNA, the CDR3 is TGTGCCAGCTCACCATCGGGACAGGGAGTACGGCAGCCCCAGCATTTT. As protein: CASSPSGQGVRQPQHF. Drawing the rest from reference TRBV18 and TRBJ1-5, the complete variable domain is NAGVMQNPRHLVRRRGQEARLRCSPMKGHSHVYWYRQLPEEGLKFMVYLQKENIIDESGMPKERFSAEFPKEGPSILRIQQVVRGDSAAYFCASSPSGQGVRQPQHFGDGTRLSIL.

The chain employs TRBV19 and TRBJ2-5; possible D gene TRBD2, 6 bases. The V end lost 5 bases, the J end lost 5 bases, and 18 bases lay between the germline ends. This CDR3 contains 15 residues. Per the germline V gene, CDR1 is LNHDA and CDR2 is SQIVND (reference sequence). The CDR3 here is CASSPGTGSGETQYF. The DNA of the CDR3 is TGTGCCAGTAGTCCGGGGACTGGTTCAGGGGAGACCCAGTACTTC.

This clonotype was seen repeatedly, ten times or more. The chain joins TRBV7-9 to TRBJ2-2; 7 bases are shared with TRBD1. V shed 4 bases and J 0 bases; nucleotides not matched to a gene: 5. Germline V CDR1 and CDR2: SEHNR, FQNEAQ (reference sequence). The length of the CDR3 is 16 residues. The DNA of the CDR3 is TGTGCCAGCAGCTCGACAGGGCTCTCGAACACCGGGGAGCTGTTTTTT. Translated: CASSSTGLSNTGELFF.

This clonotype was detected many times. The chain has TRBV12-3 or TRBV12-4 and TRBJ1-3; 7 positions agree with TRBD1. V gave up 3 bases and J gave up 4 bases; unmatched junction bases: 9. The CDR3 totals 16 residues. The CDR3 DNA sequence: TGTGCCAGCAGTTTCCCCTACAGGGGACTGGGAAACACCATATATTTT. Protein sequence: CASSFPYRGLGNTIYF.

The chain uses TRBV7-3 and TRBJ1-2; 8 bases align to TRBD1. CDR3 length: 16 residues. CDR1 is SGHTA and CDR2 is FQGTGA in the germline V gene. V was pared by 5 bases and J by 6 bases, with 14 bases of the junction left unmatched. The CDR3: CASSPGTGQEVDGYTF. Here the CDR3 DNA reads TGTGCCAGCAGCCCCGGGACAGGACAAGAAGTGGATGGCTACACCTTC. Full variable domain (rest looked up from reference TRBV7-3 and TRBJ1-2): GAGVSQTPSNKVTEKGKYVELRCDPISGHTALYWYRQSLGQGPEFLIYFQGTGAADDSGLPNDRFFAVRPEGSVSTLKIQRTERGDSAVYLCASSPGTGQEVDGYTFGSGTRLTVV.

This clonotype was detected a few times. The chain recombines TRBV28 with TRBJ2-4; 7 nucleotides agree with TRBD1. From germline, CDR1 is MDHEN and CDR2 SYDVKM. This CDR3 contains 14 residues. V was clipped by 5 bases and J by 1 base; unmatched bases: 2. The DNA of the CDR3 is TGTGCCAGCAGTCTACAGGGGGCCAAAAACATTCAGTACTTC. This sequence encodes CASSLQGAKNIQYF.

In its sample, this clonotype was seen many times. This rearrangement joins TRBV6-6 to TRBJ2-1, with a tentative D call TRBD1 (8 bases). Trimming pared 6 bases from V and 10 bases from J, leaving 19 bases between. The germline V gene has CDR1 MNHNY and CDR2 SVGAGI (reference sequence). CDR3 length equals 14 residues. The CDR3 sequence: CASRPNGQGGEQFF. The DNA of the CDR3 is TGTGCCAGCAGGCCGAACGGACAGGGAGGGGAGCAGTTCTTC.

This rearrangement joins TRBV7-2 to TRBJ2-2; TRBD2 matches at 13 bases. The junction had 7 bases not matched to a gene; V was cut back by 5 bases and J by 4 bases. CDR1 SGHTA and CDR2 FQGNSA come from the germline V gene. This CDR3 has 17 residues. CDR3 protein: CASSHGLAGARTGELFF. CDR3 DNA: TGTGCCAGCAGCCATGGACTAGCGGGAGCCCGCACCGGGGAGCTGTTTTTT.

This clonotype has a handful of counts. The V and J genes are TRBV28 and TRBJ1-4; D is unresolved. The CDR3 contains 12 residues. CDR1 and CDR2 (germline): MDHEN, SYDVKM. With 4 bases removed from V and 5 bases from J, the gap between germline ends came to 5 bases. CDR3 sequence reads: CASSSGNEKLFF. Here the CDR3 DNA reads TGTGCCAGCAGTTCGGGCAATGAAAAACTGTTTTTT. The full variable domain, its missing parts supplied by reference TRBV28 and TRBJ1-4, is DVKVTQSSRYLVKRTGEKVFLECVQDMDHENMFWYRQDPGLGLRLIYFSYDVKMKEKGDIPEGYSVSREKKERFSLILESASTNQTSMYLCASSSGNEKLFFGSGTQLSVL.

V and J are TRBV7-9 and TRBJ1-5, with D unresolved. CDR1 and CDR2 from the germline V gene are SEHNR and FQNEAQ (reference sequence). V lost 5 bases to trimming and J lost 11 bases, with 13 bases between them. This CDR3 has 12 amino acids. The CDR3 region is CASSAGSSAQHF. The CDR3 bases are TGTGCCAGCAGCGCCGGATCGTCGGCCCAGCATTTT.

This clonotype was observed a few times. This chain uses TRBV7-2 with TRBJ1-5; tentatively, D is TRBD1 (5 bases). V gave up 1 base and J gave up 5 bases, with 9 bases separating them. Germline lookup yields CDR1 SGHTA and CDR2 FQGNSA. The CDR3 is 14 residues long. CDR3 DNA sequence: TGTGCCAGCAGCTTAGGGACATCCGATCAGCCCCAGCATTTT. Translation gives CASSLGTSDQPQHF.

The sample holds many counts of this clonotype. The rearrangement joins TRBV18 to TRBJ2-7; the match to TRBD1 covers 7 bases. V was pared by 2 bases and J by 0 bases, with 4 bases of the junction left unmatched. Germline-derived CDR1 and CDR2 are KGHSH and LQKENI. There are 15 residues in the CDR3. The CDR3 DNA reads as TGTGCCAGCTCACCAGACCGGGACAGCTCCTACGAGCAGTACTTC. This codes for CASSPDRDSSYEQYF.

In its sample, this clonotype was seen many times. The chain couples TRBV5-6 to TRBJ1-4; TRBD1 agrees at 7 bases. Looked up from germline, CDR1 is SGHDT and CDR2 is YYEEEE. Losses at the gene ends were 1 base for V and 9 bases for J; bases not matched to a gene: 6. The CDR3 covers 14 residues. The CDR3 spells CASSLSRQGQKLFF. CDR3 sequence (DNA): TGTGCCAGCAGCTTGAGCCGACAGGGACAAAAACTGTTTTTT.

V and J are TRBV7-9 and TRBJ2-2; no clear D gene. Trimming pared 4 bases from V and 7 bases from J, leaving 7 bases between. This CDR3 is built from 12 residues. CDR1 and CDR2 (germline): SEHNR, FQNEAQ (reference sequence). CDR3 bases: TGTGCCAGCAGCTCATTACGCGGGGAGCTGTTTTTT. Translating it yields CASSSLRGELFF.